This record concerns one T cell receptor (beta chain) sequence. No antigen is known for it. These data belong to a study of vaccination and CD4 T cells after COVID-19. Turning to the study itself: Overlapping spike peptides from SARS-CoV-2, HCoV-NL63, HCoV-OC43 and HCoV-229E served to stimulate the cells. Control cultures received a CEFX pool, an HIV-1 Nef pool, or no peptide.

The CDR3 is 16 amino acids. Trimming left V 0 bases short and J 1 base short, with 10 bases between. The germline gives CDR1 KGHSH, CDR2 LQKENI. Noted treatment: roughly 10-day PBMC culture with coronavirus spike peptide pools or control peptides (ViraFEST assay). PCR tests turned positive between March and December 2020, before US Alpha, Beta and Delta variants. Cultured CD4+ T-cell DNA underwent Oncomine TCR Beta short-read sequencing. Investigators obtained genomic DNA by extraction from cultured CD4+ T cells. TCRdb called the PCR reads again in MiXCR, with one record for every CDR3 protein. The table includes 20,000 to 25,000 distinct CDR3 sequences, 45% to 50% detected once.

Material for sequencing was CD4+ T cells from blood, cultured in vitro. This clonotype was sampled from a human donor who had recovered from COVID-19. This sequence joins TRBV18 and TRBJ2-4, with D hard to call. CDR3 protein: CASSPPPGSAKNIQYF. CDR3 in DNA: TGTGCCAGCTCACCACCCCCAGGAAGTGCCAAAAACATTCAGTACTTC.